Following are 20 T cell receptor beta chains from one sample sequenced in a study of OX40 agonist ivuxolimab in advanced cancers. The table came from immunoSEQ multiplex PCR; TCRdb's copy has only in-frame clones and leaves some out. The table shows tens of thousands of clones, with about 90% occurring only once. The sample in question was CD4+ or CD8+ T cells sorted from blood, obtained in a trial of the OX40 agonist ivuxolimab. The receptors were sampled from an adult with an advanced solid tumor such as melanoma, head and neck, liver or kidney cancer.

The chain couples TRBV30 to TRBJ2-5; TRBD2 agrees at 11 bases. V trimming: 1 base; J trimming: 5 bases; junction bases outside the gene matches: 6. The CDR3 extends over 15 amino acids. Germline lookup yields CDR1 GTSNPN and CDR2 SVGIG (reference sequence). The CDR3 sequence is CAWSGTSGGWETQYF. CDR3 DNA sequence: TGTGCCTGGAGTGGCACTAGCGGGGGATGGGAGACCCAGTACTTC. The full variable domain, completed using reference TRBV30 and TRBJ2-5, is SQTIHQWPATLVQPVGSPLSLECTVEGTSNPNLYWYRQAAGRGLQLLFYSVGIGQISSEVPQNLSASRPQDRQFILSSKKLLLSDSGFYLCAWSGTSGGWETQYFGPGTRLLVL.

J is TRBJ1-1 and V is TRBV2; D is perhaps TRBD1 (6 bases). This CDR3 has 14 residues. The V end was cut by 6 bases, the J end by 2 bases, with 13 bases between. Germline CDR1 reads SNHLY; CDR2 reads FYNNEI. The CDR3 bases are TGTGCCAGCAGGACAGGCTGGGGAAACACTGAAGCTTTCTTT. Its translation is CASRTGWGNTEAFF. Supplemented by reference TRBV2 and TRBJ1-1, the full variable domain reads EPEVTQTPSHQVTQMGQEVILRCVPISNHLYFYWYRQILGQKVEFLVSFYNNEISEKSEIFDDQFSVERPDGSNFTLKIRSTKLEDSAMYFCASRTGWGNTEAFFGQGTRLTVV.

The gene calls are TRBV30 and TRBJ2-5; no clear D. The CDR3 contains 11 residues. V was pared by 4 bases and J by 1 base, with 4 bases between. Germline-derived CDR1 and CDR2 are GTSNPN and SVGIG (reference sequence). The CDR3 DNA sequence: TGTGCCTGGACTAGCCAAGAGACCCAGTACTTC. It yields the protein CAWTSQETQYF.

This clone occurred once. The chain joins TRBV4-1 to TRBJ1-2; maybe TRBD1 (5 bases). Per the germline V gene, CDR1 is MGHRA and CDR2 is YSYEKL. The CDR3 extends over 15 amino acids. V lost 1 base to trimming and J lost 2 bases, with 11 bases between them. In DNA, the CDR3 is TGCGCCAGCAGCCAAGGGACACCGGAGAACTATGGCTACACCTTC. Amino acid sequence: CASSQGTPENYGYTF.

This clone has only one observation. V is TRBV18 and J is TRBJ2-1; perhaps TRBD1 as D (6 bases). CDR1 KGHSH and CDR2 LQKENI come from the germline V gene. CDR3 length: 15 amino acids. Trimming left V 3 bases short and J 4 bases short, with 13 bases between. CDR3 bases: TGTGCCAGCTCACCGGGACAACCGGAGTACAATGAGCAGTTCTTC. Translated: CASSPGQPEYNEQFF.

The chain employs TRBV27 and TRBJ2-5; D is possibly TRBD1 (6 bases). CDR3 length: 12 residues. Germline lookup yields CDR1 MNHEY and CDR2 SMNVEV (reference sequence). V lost 5 bases and J 3 bases, leaving 7 bases between the germline ends. CDR3: CASSTGKETQYF. The CDR3 DNA follows: TGTGCCAGCAGTACAGGGAAAGAGACCCAGTACTTC.

The V call is TRBV11-3, the J call TRBJ2-2, with a weak D call TRBD2 (6 bases). V was pared by 6 bases and J by 2 bases, with 10 bases between. Per germline, CDR1 SGHNT and CDR2 YENEEA. CDR3 length: 14 amino acids. CDR3 loop: CASRREPNTGELFF. CDR3 DNA: TGTGCCAGCAGACGGGAGCCTAACACCGGGGAGCTGTTTTTT.

This chain uses TRBV6-1 with TRBJ2-4, with 7 bases aligning to TRBD1. Germline V gene lookup returns CDR1 MNHNS and CDR2 SASEGT. The CDR3 loop spans 13 amino acids. V gave up 7 bases and J gave up 5 bases; unmatched junction bases: 5. CDR3 sequence (DNA): TGTGCCAGCAAAACCGGGACAGAAAACATTCAGTACTTC. This encodes CASKTGTENIQYF.

The chain combines TRBV18 with TRBJ2-1, with 10 nucleotides matching TRBD2. Losses at the gene ends were 7 bases for V and 0 bases for J; bases not matched to a gene: 6. This CDR3 is built from 16 residues. Germline-derived CDR1 and CDR2 are KGHSH and LQKENI. Here the CDR3 reads CASLTSGPSSYNEQFF. The CDR3 nucleotides read TGTGCCAGCTTGACTAGCGGGCCGAGCTCCTACAATGAGCAGTTCTTC.

The J gene is TRBJ1-3, the V gene TRBV7-9; tentatively, D is TRBD1 (5 bases). The germline gives CDR1 SEHNR, CDR2 FQNEAQ (reference sequence). V lost 4 bases, J lost 0 bases, and 16 bases lay in between. The CDR3 has 17 residues. The DNA of the CDR3 is TGTGCCAGCAGCTCTAAACAACAGGTCCCCTCTGGAAACACCATATATTTT. This encodes CASSSKQQVPSGNTIYF.

The chain couples TRBV7-2 to TRBJ2-7; 8 nucleotides align to TRBD2. Germline CDR1 is SGHTA and CDR2 is FQGNSA. This CDR3 has 17 residues. J lost 2 bases, V lost 4 bases, and 13 bases had no gene match. The CDR3 reads CASSSLPRGRPPYEQYF. The CDR3, as DNA: TGTGCCAGCAGCTCCCTCCCACGCGGGAGGCCCCCCTACGAGCAGTACTTC.

V gene TRBV7-2 combines with J gene TRBJ1-4, with a weak D call TRBD1 (6 bases). Trimming shortened V by 4 bases and J by 0 bases, and 15 bases separated the two germline ends. CDR3 length: 17 residues. Germline-derived CDR1 and CDR2 are SGHTA and FQGNSA. The chain's CDR3 is CASSSRPGAATNEKLFF. In DNA, the CDR3 is TGTGCCAGCAGCTCCCGTCCAGGGGCTGCAACTAATGAAAAACTGTTTTTT.

V and J are TRBV30 and TRBJ2-3; TRBD2 matches 8 bases. This CDR3 spans 14 amino acids. J gave up 2 bases and V 2 bases, and 3 bases lay outside the gene matches. Germline CDR1 reads GTSNPN; CDR2 reads SVGIG (reference sequence). This CDR3 reads CAWSSGGLTDTQYF. In nucleotides, the CDR3 is TGTGCCTGGAGTAGCGGGGGCCTCACAGATACGCAGTATTTT.

The chain employs TRBV7-2 and TRBJ2-3, with no clear D. V gave up 4 bases and J gave up 3 bases, with 8 bases separating them. This CDR3 contains 13 residues. Germline assignment: CDR1 SGHTA and CDR2 FQGNSA. This CDR3 is CASSYLRTDTQYF. As DNA, the CDR3 is TGTGCCAGCAGCTACCTGAGAACAGATACGCAGTATTTT. The full variable domain, with the rest looked up from reference TRBV7-2 and TRBJ2-3, is GAGVSQSPSNKVTEKGKDVELRCDPISGHTALYWYRQSLGQGLEFLIYFQGNSAPDKSGLPSDRFSAERTGGSVSTLTIQRTQQEDSAVYLCASSYLRTDTQYFGPGTRLTVL.

The rearrangement links TRBV19 to TRBJ1-1, with D possibly matching TRBD1 (5 bases). V lost 6 bases to trimming and J lost 7 bases, with 18 bases between them. This CDR3 is built from 14 residues. Per the germline V gene, CDR1 is LNHDA and CDR2 is SQIVND (reference sequence). The CDR3 loop is CASSAPRGRGEAFF. In DNA, the CDR3 is TGTGCCAGTAGCGCTCCGAGGGGTCGTGGTGAAGCTTTCTTT. The entire variable domain, with the rest obtained from reference TRBV19 and TRBJ1-1, is as follows: DGGITQSPKYLFRKEGQNVTLSCEQNLNHDAMYWYRQDPGQGLRLIYYSQIVNDFQKGDIAEGYSVSREKKESFPLTVTSAQKNPTAFYLCASSAPRGRGEAFFGQGTRLTVV.

The chain couples TRBV6-1 to TRBJ2-6; 8 bases align to TRBD1. The CDR3 runs 15 residues. Germline assignment: CDR1 MNHNS and CDR2 SASEGT. Unmatched junction bases numbered 4, after V lost 5 bases and J lost 4 bases. CDR3: CASSLRGLGANVLTF. The CDR3 DNA sequence: TGTGCCAGCAGTCTCAGGGGGCTCGGGGCCAACGTCCTGACTTTC.

This chain links TRBV28 with TRBJ1-1; TRBD1 aligns across 7 bases. Germline V gene sequence: CDR1 MDHEN, CDR2 SYDVKM. Unmatched junction bases numbered 8, after V lost 6 bases and J lost 10 bases. The CDR3 totals 12 residues. Here the CDR3 DNA reads TGTGCCAGCAGCATACAGGGGCGAGCAGCTTTCTTT. It translates to CASSIQGRAAFF. Looking up the rest from reference TRBV28 and TRBJ1-1 gives the full variable domain: DVKVTQSSRYLVKRTGEKVFLECVQDMDHENMFWYRQDPGLGLRLIYFSYDVKMKEKGDIPEGYSVSREKKERFSLILESASTNQTSMYLCASSIQGRAAFFGQGTRLTVV.

The V gene is TRBV7-2, the J gene TRBJ2-7; TRBD2 aligns across 13 bases. J was trimmed by 3 bases and V by 4 bases; bases with no gene match: 6. This CDR3 region has 16 residues. Germline CDR1 is SGHTA and CDR2 is FQGNSA. This CDR3 reads CASSYRGTSGIYEQYF. CDR3 in DNA: TGTGCCAGCAGCTACCGCGGGACTAGCGGGATCTACGAGCAGTACTTC.

The chain carries TRBV6-1 and TRBJ2-7, with no clear D. CDR3 length equals 12 residues. Germline assignment: CDR1 MNHNS and CDR2 SASEGT. Trimming removed 1 base at V and 7 bases at J, with 8 bases between. CDR3: CASSEVGWEQYF. In nucleotides, the CDR3 is TGTGCCAGCAGTGAAGTCGGGTGGGAGCAGTACTTC.

The chain joins TRBV6-5 to TRBJ1-5; no definite D call. The CDR3 totals 14 residues. CDR1 is MNHEY, CDR2 SVGAGI, per germline. V lost 1 base to trimming and J lost 0 bases, with 4 bases between them. CDR3 residues: CASSYWSSNQPQHF. The CDR3 DNA reads TGTGCCAGCAGTTACTGGTCTAGCAATCAGCCCCAGCATTTT.